Sequencing of this T cell receptor beta chain was carried out in a study of Tregs in tolerant kidney transplant recipients. Turning to the study itself: The nonmyeloablative bone marrow transplants came from related graft donors, with transient mixed chimerism.

V lost 1 base, J lost 5 bases, and 6 bases stayed unmatched. Per germline, CDR1 DFQATT and CDR2 SNEGSKA (reference sequence). CDR3 size: 15 residues. As concerns this clone: Its target is not known. The read halts 3 residues ahead of the CDR3 end, with the missing end drawn from the germline J gene.

Thawed PBMCs were FACS-sorted into unstimulated CD4+CD25+CD127- regulatory T cells, CD4+CD25- non-regulatory cells, CD4 and CD8 cells. Produced via immunoSEQ multiplex PCR; TCRdb's table is partial and in-frame only. In all, the sample yields approximately 30,000 clones. Study results and caveats: In tolerant patients, donor-specific Tregs outgrew total Tregs, suggesting antigen-driven expansion. For some patients, primers changed over time, blocking nucleotide-level comparison.

The chain joins TRBV20-1 to TRBJ2-7; 12 nucleotides agree with TRBD1. The sequence came from a human donor who received a combined kidney and bone marrow transplant. The specimen was CD8+ T cells from blood, collected before the transplant. CDR3 region: CSARVRDRGLHEQYF. The part of the CDR3 DNA that was read is TGCAGTGCTAGAGTCCGGGACAGGGGGCTCCACGAG.